The clone carrying this TCR beta chain was detected only once. The antigen is unknown. The sample comes from a study of cytomegalovirus exposure and HLA in healthy donors. PCR employed 60 Vbeta and 13 Jbeta primers. Only in-frame clones appear in the TCRdb table, and some are missing; sequencing was by immunoSEQ multiplex PCR. The sample holds 150,000 to 200,000 clones, roughly three quarters seen once. Regarding the study as a whole: Presence/absence analysis assumed near-uniform sequencing depth across donors.

The sample taken for sequencing was PBMCs. The receptor comes from a woman in her 50s in good health and CMV-seronegative.

The CDR3 DNA follows: TGTGCCAGCAGCTTAAACAGGGGTCGACTCAATCAGCCCCAGCATTTT. Encoded protein: CASSLNRGRLNQPQHF. This chain connects TRBV5-6 to TRBJ1-5, with TRBD1 matching 7 bases. Germline loops: CDR1 SGHDT, CDR2 YYEEEE. V trimming: 2 bases; J trimming: 3 bases; junction bases outside the gene matches: 8. The CDR3 covers 16 residues.